This T cell receptor (beta chain) is from a study of STAT5B mutations in CD4+ large granular lymphocyte leukemia. General study points: Compared with healthy controls (2/35), patient top clones favored TRBV06 (8/27). Without putative leukemic clones, patient CD4-sorted repertoires remained more clonal than healthy CD4+ repertoires.

This clone appeared a few times. Its target is unknown. The CDR3 length is 13 residues. Deletions cut 4 bases from V and 4 bases from J, with 11 bases between. Per the germline V gene, CDR1 is SNHLY and CDR2 is FYNNEI. Controls came from buffy coats of healthy blood donors. Assay: immunoSEQ multiplex PCR; the TCRdb copy retains only in-frame clones and omits some. The repertoire holds about 35,000 clones, with more than 65% as singletons. This clonotype was obtained from a human donor in good health. J is TRBJ2-7 and V is TRBV2; no clear D gene. Source material: CD4+ T cells from blood buffy coats. The chain's CDR3 is CASSARTAYEQYF. In nucleotides, the CDR3 is TGTGCCAGCAGTGCCAGGACCGCATACGAGCAGTACTTC.